The entry that follows covers one T cell receptor beta chain sequence. V was clipped by 4 bases and J by 0 bases, with 25 bases between them. The CDR3 is made up of 20 amino acids. Germline-derived CDR1 and CDR2 are MDHEN and SYDVKM. The data originate from a study of blood T cell repertoires in COVID-19. At the level of the study: Some COVID-19 samples were acute and others convalescent; all came from the United States, Italy and Spain. PBMCs, B-cell-depleted T cells, or T cells were the source of the cDNA or gDNA that made up the material.

How the authors handled the data: Nucleated cell counts were estimated from reference gene primer amplification. Produced via immunoSEQ multiplex PCR; TCRdb's table is partial and in-frame only. V, J and clone size reflect that table, while D and trimming were determined from the DNA. The sample consists of 65,000 to 90,000 clones, 65% to 80% of them appearing once. Sample: peripheral blood. The chain links TRBV28 to TRBJ2-1, with D maybe TRBD1 (6 bases). The TCR was taken from a man between 60 and 75 years old with active or convalescent COVID-19. The CDR3 DNA is TGTGCCAGCAGTTCTCAAGCCGAGGACAGCTGGTACAGCTCCTACAATGAGCAGTTCTTC. Residues: CASSSQAEDSWYSSYNEQFF.